Reported below is one TCR beta chain. The CDR3 length is 15 residues. Germline-derived CDR1 and CDR2 are MNHEY and SMNVEV (reference sequence). V dropped 7 bases and J dropped 0 bases, with 13 bases sitting between them. The data originate from a study of blood T cell repertoires in COVID-19. The wider study: COVID-19 samples from acute and convalescent phases originated in the United States, Italy and Spain. Sources were T cells, B-cell-depleted T cells, or PBMCs; the material itself was cDNA or gDNA.

In the study's own analysis: Reference gene primer amplification gave estimated nucleated cell counts. Data came from immunoSEQ multiplex PCR; TCRdb stores just in-frame clones and leaves some out. The D gene and trimming were derived from the DNA, and the V and J assignments and clone size from that table. The repertoire holds around 260,000 clones, roughly nine tenths seen once, with about 4.1% in the top ten. The specimen sequenced was peripheral blood. The receptor's source is a man aged 55 to 69 who had recovered from COVID-19. The chain employs TRBV27 and TRBJ2-1, with D possibly matching TRBD2 (6 bases). This CDR3 reads CASIKLADSYNEQFF. In nucleotides, the CDR3 is TGTGCCAGCATTAAATTAGCGGACTCCTACAATGAGCAGTTCTTC.